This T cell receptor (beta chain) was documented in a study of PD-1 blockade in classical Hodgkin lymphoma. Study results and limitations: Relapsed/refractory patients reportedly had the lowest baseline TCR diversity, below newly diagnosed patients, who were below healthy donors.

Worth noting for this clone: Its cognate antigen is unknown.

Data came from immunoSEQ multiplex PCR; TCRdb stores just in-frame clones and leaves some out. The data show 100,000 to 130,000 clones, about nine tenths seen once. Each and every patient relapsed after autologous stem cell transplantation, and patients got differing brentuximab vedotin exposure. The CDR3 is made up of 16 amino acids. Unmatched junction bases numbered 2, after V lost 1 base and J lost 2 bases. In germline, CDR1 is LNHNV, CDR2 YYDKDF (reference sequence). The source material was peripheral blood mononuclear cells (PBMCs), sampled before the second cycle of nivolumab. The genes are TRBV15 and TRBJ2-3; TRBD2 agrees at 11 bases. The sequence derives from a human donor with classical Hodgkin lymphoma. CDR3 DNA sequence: TGTGCCACCAGCAGAGGTAGCGGGAGGGACACAGATACGCAGTATTTT. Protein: CATSRGSGRDTDTQYF.